The 11 T cell receptor beta chains given below trace back to one sample, sequenced in a study of T cells after yellow fever vaccination. One entry per CDR3 protein, called by TCRdb with MiXCR from the 5' RACE reads. This table holds about 630,000 distinct CDR3 sequences, roughly 12% found once. The starting material was PBMCs, obtained on the day of the yellow fever booster vaccination. Receptors were obtained from a man aged 25 to 40 who received the YFV17D yellow fever vaccine.

In this sample, this clonotype turned up a few times. The chain links TRBV6-2 or TRBV6-3 to TRBJ2-7, with 7 bases fitting TRBD2. Germline CDR1 reads MNHEY; CDR2 reads SVGEGT. With 5 bases clipped from V and 8 bases from J, the junction kept 9 bases outside the gene matches. CDR3 length: 13 residues. The CDR3 spells CASSGGSGLKQYF. The CDR3 region has the DNA TGTGCCAGCAGTGGCGGGAGTGGCTTAAAGCAGTACTTC.

The CDR3 coding sequence is TGTGCCAGCAGTCCGCAGGGAGGGTCGGAGTTAAGTTACGAGCAGTACTTC. Residues: CASSPQGGSELSYEQYF. This sequence joins TRBV7-6 and TRBJ2-7, with 7 bases that match TRBD2. Trimming took 6 bases from V and 4 from J; bases not matched to a gene: 18. The CDR3 loop spans 17 amino acids. Per the germline V gene, CDR1 is SGHVS and CDR2 is FNYEAQ.

The table lists this clonotype with many counts. A junction boundary mismatches the germline segment, possibly from a read error. The CDR3 DNA is TGTGCCAGCAGCCCCCAGGGAGGAGAGACCCAGTACTTC. It codes for CASSPQGGETQYF. This rearrangement joins TRBV5-1 to TRBJ2-5; weak D call: TRBD2 (6 bases). This CDR3 is built from 13 residues. Per germline, CDR1 SGHRS and CDR2 YFSETQ.

V gene TRBV5-1 combines with J gene TRBJ2-7; 7 bases are a match to TRBD2. V was pared by 4 bases and J by 0 bases, with 10 bases of the junction left unmatched. CDR3 length equals 16 residues. Germline lookup yields CDR1 SGHRS and CDR2 YFSETQ. The DNA of the CDR3 is TGCGCCAGCAGCCCTTCTCCTAGCGGTTCCTCCTACGAGCAGTACTTC. This sequence encodes CASSPSPSGSSYEQYF.

In this sample, this clonotype turned up a few times. The J gene is TRBJ2-7, the V gene TRBV7-2; D might be TRBD1 (6 bases). Trimming removed 4 bases at V and 6 bases at J, with 13 bases between. The germline CDR1 and CDR2 sequences are SGHTA and FQGNSA. The CDR3 runs to 13 residues. The CDR3 protein is CASSYNRVSEQYF. The DNA for the CDR3 is TGTGCCAGCAGCTATAACAGGGTTAGCGAGCAGTACTTC.

The rearrangement uses TRBV6-1 and TRBJ2-5; 14 bases are shared with TRBD2. The germline gives CDR1 MNHNS, CDR2 SASEGT. The ends lost 10 bases at V and 1 base at J; junction bases unmatched: 8. CDR3 length: 16 residues. CDR3 bases: TGTGCCAAGGTCGGGACTAGCGGGAGAGGCCAAGAGACCCAGTACTTC. Translated, it gives CAKVGTSGRGQETQYF.

The V gene is TRBV6-2 or TRBV6-3, the J gene TRBJ2-2; D is unresolved. The V end lost 7 bases, the J end lost 6 bases, and 9 bases lay between the germline ends. Germline lookup yields CDR1 MNHEY and CDR2 SVGEGT. The CDR3 loop spans 12 amino acids. Here the CDR3 reads CASTIVPGELFF. DNA for the CDR3: TGTGCCAGCACTATAGTTCCCGGGGAGCTGTTTTTT.

This clonotype was found a few times. The rearrangement uses TRBV18 and TRBJ1-4; maybe TRBD1 (5 bases). The CDR3 runs to 14 residues. CDR1 and CDR2 (germline): KGHSH, LQKENI. Trimming cost V 3 bases and J 4 bases, with 9 bases left between them. The CDR3 DNA is TGTGCCAGCTCACCCGGGGCCTTTAATGAAAAACTGTTTTTT. Protein product: CASSPGAFNEKLFF.

This clonotype has just a few counts. The chain employs TRBV6-2 or TRBV6-3 and TRBJ1-5; D call uncertain. Germline-derived CDR1 and CDR2 are MNHEY and SVGEGT. The CDR3 is made up of 12 amino acids. Trimming stripped 6 bases from V and 6 bases from J, with 9 bases between. CDR3 sequence reads: CASRVSGQPQHF. Here the CDR3 DNA reads TGTGCCAGCAGGGTCTCGGGTCAGCCCCAGCATTTT.

The genes are TRBV5-1 and TRBJ2-7; D gene uncertain. This CDR3 has 15 amino acids. Looked up from germline, CDR1 is SGHRS and CDR2 is YFSETQ. Trimming pared 0 bases from V and 2 bases from J, leaving 12 bases between. CDR3 in DNA: TGCGCCAGCAGCTTGGGGACGGCTGCAGCCTACGAGCAGTACTTC. Translation: CASSLGTAAAYEQYF.

The chain carries TRBV12-3 or TRBV12-4 and TRBJ2-2, with D perhaps matching TRBD1 (6 bases). V lost 0 bases and J lost 7, with 12 bases in between. The CDR3 is 15 amino acids. The CDR3: CASSLARGEGGELFF. Written as DNA, the CDR3 is TGTGCCAGCAGTTTAGCCAGGGGAGAGGGCGGGGAGCTGTTTTTT.